This TCR beta chain originates from a study of blood T cell repertoires in COVID-19. This table comes from immunoSEQ multiplex PCR, and its TCRdb copy is limited to in-frame clones, with some not included. The sample holds 250,000 to 300,000 clones, under 90% seen once. Participants were aged 18 to 89 years, lived in around 25 US areas, and enrolled virtually. The sequenced sample consisted of PBMCs or T cells enriched from blood (not recorded which). The sequence was obtained from a young man with acute COVID-19.

The CDR3 region has the DNA TGTGCCAGCAGCTTCCAGACCTACAATGAGCAGTTCTTC. Translating gives CASSFQTYNEQFF. The V gene is TRBV11-1, the J gene TRBJ2-1, with D hard to call. CDR1 and CDR2 from the germline V gene are SGHAT and FQDESV (reference sequence). The CDR3 totals 13 residues. V was pared by 3 bases and J by 2 bases, with 5 bases between.